This T cell receptor (beta chain) came from a study of CD8 T cells in Susac syndrome (dated by TCRdb to between 2018 and 2021). Concerning the study at large: Of the Susac syndrome patients who were sequenced, roughly 6 had clinically active disease and roughly 8 were in clinical remission. Clonality of the CD8+ T cell repertoire was compared between more than 9 healthy donors, about 14 Susac syndrome patients and roughly 15 multiple sclerosis patients. At blood withdrawal, Susac syndrome patients were either therapy-naive, taking corticosteroids (in some cases with IVIg as well), or taking IVIg alone. The study used repertoire sequencing to test whether antigen drove CD8+ T cell activation and differentiation in Susac syndrome.

RNA was extracted using the RNeasy kit, and about 0.5 to 1 ug of the RNA was reverse transcribed with random hexamers. The immunoSEQ multiplex PCR assay, which covers 54 Vbeta and 13 Jbeta segments, was used to amplify TCR beta CDR3 regions. PCR amplification bias was corrected using a synthetic template baseline for primer optimization and computational correction. Processing in the source paper ran as follows. Reads were annotated to V, D and J genes according to IMGT and were analyzed with immunoSEQ Analyzer, with only productive sequences retained. Clonality was calculated as one minus the Shannon entropy normalized by log2 of the number of productive unique sequences. For each patient and control, public and private clones were evaluated among the 100 most prevalent clones. Susac-specific clones were defined as absent from healthy and MS cohorts, around 1,000 published viral clones and other ImmuneACCESS disease sequences. The raw public data were reprocessed by TCRdb itself: fastp quality trimming at Q25, MiXCR clonotype calling, in-frame beta chains only. Rows are unified per CDR3 protein, each entry keeping the most common DNA and genes. The V and J calls follow TCRdb's processing rather than the paper's. A total of 70,000 to 85,000 distinct CDR3 sequences appear in this sample, about 95% of them only once. Approximately 0.41% of the sample is in the top ten clones.

Comments on this clonotype: The antigen this receptor binds is unknown. No much larger clone is present one base from it, and per-base qualities are unavailable.

The research as a whole found: The number of individuals in the TCR sequencing and HLA analysis was acknowledged as relatively small. Looking at Susac-specific public clones, the researchers identified some 15 in the total CD8+ repertoire and about 5 in the CD8+ TEMRA repertoire. CD8+ repertoires in Susac syndrome showed clonal expansion, which was highest in CD8+ TEMRA cells and was greater in clinically active patients than in remitting patients.

The germline V gene provides CDR1 LGHNT and CDR2 FRNRAP. CDR3 length: 11 amino acids, cysteine to phenylalanine. The only DNA kept is the CDR3, 33 bases in frame from the first base. The V and J ends are trimmed by 8 bases and 4 bases, leaving 8 bases between them. Peripheral blood CD8+ and CD4+ T cells from healthy donors, Susac syndrome patients and multiple sclerosis patients were profiled by high-throughput TCR beta sequencing. The Susac syndrome patients fulfilled recently defined diagnostic criteria for either definite or probable disease. Bulk CD8+ and CD4+ T cells were purified by magnetic negative isolation, whereas CD8+ TEMRA cells were enriched by FACS. Blood was drawn into EDTA tubes, processed within 24 hours, and PBMCs were isolated by density gradient centrifugation. PBMCs intended for TCR sequencing were cryopreserved in liquid nitrogen and were subsequently thawed in a 37 degrees C water bath. A purity of at least 90% was achieved for sorted or isolated CD4+, CD8+ and CD8+ TEMRA cells.

The sequence was collected from a human donor with Susac syndrome. This chain is built from TRBV12-5 and TRBJ1-1, with the identity of the D gene unclear. Sequenced input: CD8+ T cells from PBMCs. The CDR3 corresponds to CASLLFTEAFF. The DNA reads as follows: TGTGCTAGTTTACTATTCACTGAAGCTTTCTTT.